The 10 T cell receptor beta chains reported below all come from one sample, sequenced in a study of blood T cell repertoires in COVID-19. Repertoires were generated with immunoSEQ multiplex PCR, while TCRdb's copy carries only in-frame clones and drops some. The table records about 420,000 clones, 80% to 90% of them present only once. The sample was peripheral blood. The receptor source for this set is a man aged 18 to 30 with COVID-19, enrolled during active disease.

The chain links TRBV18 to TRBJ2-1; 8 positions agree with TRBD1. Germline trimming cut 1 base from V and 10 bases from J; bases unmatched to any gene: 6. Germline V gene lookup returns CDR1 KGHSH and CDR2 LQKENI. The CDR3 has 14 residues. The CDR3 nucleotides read TGTGCCAGCTCACCACTCTCAACAGGGGGGGAGCAGTTCTTC. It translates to CASSPLSTGGEQFF. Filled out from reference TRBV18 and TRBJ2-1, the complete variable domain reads NAGVMQNPRHLVRRRGQEARLRCSPMKGHSHVYWYRQLPEEGLKFMVYLQKENIIDESGMPKERFSAEFPKEGPSILRIQQVVRGDSAAYFCASSPLSTGGEQFFGPGTRLTVL.

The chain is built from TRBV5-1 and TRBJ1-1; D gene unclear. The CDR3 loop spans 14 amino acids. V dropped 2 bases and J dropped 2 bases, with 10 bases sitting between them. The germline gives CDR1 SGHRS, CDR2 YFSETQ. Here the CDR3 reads CASSFGSHNTEAFF. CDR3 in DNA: TGCGCCAGCAGCTTCGGGAGCCATAACACTGAAGCTTTCTTT.

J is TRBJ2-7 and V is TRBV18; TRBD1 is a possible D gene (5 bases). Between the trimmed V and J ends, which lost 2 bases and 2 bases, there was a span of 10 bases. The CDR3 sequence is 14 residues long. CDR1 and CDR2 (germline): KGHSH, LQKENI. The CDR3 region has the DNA TGTGCCAGCTCACCAGGAGACAGAGCCTACGAGCAGTACTTC. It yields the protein CASSPGDRAYEQYF. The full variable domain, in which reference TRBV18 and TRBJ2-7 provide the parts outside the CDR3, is NAGVMQNPRHLVRRRGQEARLRCSPMKGHSHVYWYRQLPEEGLKFMVYLQKENIIDESGMPKERFSAEFPKEGPSILRIQQVVRGDSAAYFCASSPGDRAYEQYFGPGTRLTVT.

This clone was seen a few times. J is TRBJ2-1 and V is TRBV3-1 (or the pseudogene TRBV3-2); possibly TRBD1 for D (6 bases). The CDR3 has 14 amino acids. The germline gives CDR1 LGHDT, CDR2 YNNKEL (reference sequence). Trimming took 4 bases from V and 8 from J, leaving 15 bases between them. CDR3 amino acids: CASSLSNRAYEQFF. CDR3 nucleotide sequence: TGTGCCAGCAGCCTGTCGAACAGGGCTTATGAGCAGTTCTTC.

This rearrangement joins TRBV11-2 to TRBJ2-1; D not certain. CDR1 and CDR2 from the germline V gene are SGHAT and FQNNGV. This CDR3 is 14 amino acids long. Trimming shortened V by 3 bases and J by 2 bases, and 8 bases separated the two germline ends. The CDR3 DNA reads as TGTGCCAGCAGCTTCCGACTGACCTACAATGAGCAGTTCTTC. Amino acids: CASSFRLTYNEQFF.

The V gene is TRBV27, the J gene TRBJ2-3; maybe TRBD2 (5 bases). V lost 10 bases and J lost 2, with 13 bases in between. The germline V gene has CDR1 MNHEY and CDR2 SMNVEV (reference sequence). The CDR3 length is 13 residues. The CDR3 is CATSWRTTDTQYF. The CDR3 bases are TGTGCCACCTCCTGGAGGACCACAGATACGCAGTATTTT.

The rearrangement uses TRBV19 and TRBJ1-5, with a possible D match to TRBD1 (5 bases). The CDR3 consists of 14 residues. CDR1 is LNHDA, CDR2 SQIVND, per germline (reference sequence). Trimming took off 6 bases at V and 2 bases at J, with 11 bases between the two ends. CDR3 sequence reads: CASSLGQRNQPQHF. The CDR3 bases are TGTGCCAGTAGCCTGGGGCAGCGCAATCAGCCCCAGCATTTT.

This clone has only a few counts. CDR3 nucleotides: TGTGCCAGCAGCCTCTCGGAGGCTGGAAACACCATATATTTT. This sequence encodes CASSLSEAGNTIYF. The chain joins TRBV3-1 (or the pseudogene TRBV3-2) to TRBJ1-3, with D unclear. Trimming took 4 bases from V and 2 from J, leaving 9 bases between them. The germline CDR1 and CDR2 sequences are LGHDT and YNNKEL (reference sequence). The CDR3 contains 14 residues.

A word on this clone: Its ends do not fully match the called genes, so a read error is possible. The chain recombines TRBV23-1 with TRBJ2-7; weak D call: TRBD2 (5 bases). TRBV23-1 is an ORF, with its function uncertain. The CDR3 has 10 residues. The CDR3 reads CASSRRRGPF. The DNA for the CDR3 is TGCGCCAGCAGTCGCCGTCGAGGGCCTTTC.

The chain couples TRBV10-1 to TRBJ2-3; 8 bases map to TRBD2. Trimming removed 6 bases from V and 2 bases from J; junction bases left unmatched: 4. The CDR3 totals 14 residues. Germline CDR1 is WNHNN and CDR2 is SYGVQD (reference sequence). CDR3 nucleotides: TGCGCCAGCAGCGCGCGGGAGGACACAGATACGCAGTATTTT. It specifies CASSAREDTDTQYF.